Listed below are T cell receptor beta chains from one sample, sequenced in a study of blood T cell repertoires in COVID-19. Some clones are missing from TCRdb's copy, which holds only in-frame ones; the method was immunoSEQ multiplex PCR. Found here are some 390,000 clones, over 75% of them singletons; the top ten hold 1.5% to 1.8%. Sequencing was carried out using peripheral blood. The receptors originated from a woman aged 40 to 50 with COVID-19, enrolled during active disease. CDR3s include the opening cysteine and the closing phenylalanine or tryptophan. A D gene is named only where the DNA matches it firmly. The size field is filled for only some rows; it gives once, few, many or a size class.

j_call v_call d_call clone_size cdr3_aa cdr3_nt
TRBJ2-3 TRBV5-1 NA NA CASSFRDFTDTQYF TGCGCCAGCAGCTTCCGGGACTTCACAGATACGCAGTATTTT
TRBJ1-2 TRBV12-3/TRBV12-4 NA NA CASSLRGLGGYTF TGTGCCAGCAGTTTAAGGGGGTTGGGTGGCTACACCTTC
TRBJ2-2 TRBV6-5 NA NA CASSYEDTGELFF TGTGCCAGCAGTTACGAGGACACCGGGGAGCTGTTTTTT
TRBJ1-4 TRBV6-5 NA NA CASSPAGGLNEKLFF TGTGCCAGCAGTCCCGCCGGGGGGCTGAATGAAAAACTGTTTTTT
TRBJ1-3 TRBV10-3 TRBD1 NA CAISIGQGGNTIYF TGTGCCATCAGTATAGGACAGGGAGGAAACACCATATATTTT
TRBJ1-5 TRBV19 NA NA CASSPAASNQPQHF TGTGCCAGTAGCCCTGCGGCATCCAATCAGCCCCAGCATTTT
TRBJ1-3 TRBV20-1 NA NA CSAHIGNTIYF TGCAGTGCCCACATAGGAAACACCATATATTTT
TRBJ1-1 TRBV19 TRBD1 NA CASTSGTGESNTEAFF TGTGCCAGTACGTCCGGGACAGGGGAGTCCAACACTGAAGCTTTCTTT
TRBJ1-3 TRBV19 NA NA CASSDRGGSTGNTIYF TGTGCCAGTAGTGATAGGGGAGGGTCGACAGGAAACACCATATATTTT
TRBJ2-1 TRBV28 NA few CASSSPGSSYNEQFF TGTGCCAGCAGTTCCCCAGGAAGCTCCTACAATGAGCAGTTCTTC
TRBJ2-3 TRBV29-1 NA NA CSVKGGTLGPDTQYF TGCAGCGTCAAGGGCGGGACTCTAGGGCCAGATACGCAGTATTTT
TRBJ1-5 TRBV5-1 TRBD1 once CASSPGQGGVQPQHF TGCGCCAGCAGCCCTGGACAGGGGGGTGTCCAGCCCCAGCATTTT
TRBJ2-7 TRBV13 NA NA CASSLRSRVSYEQYF TGTGCCAGCAGCTTAAGGTCCCGGGTCTCCTACGAGCAGTACTTC
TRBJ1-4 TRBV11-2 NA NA CASSLERGLGGKLFF TGTGCCAGCAGCTTGGAAAGGGGCCTGGGGGGAAAACTGTTTTTT
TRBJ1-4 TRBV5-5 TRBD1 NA CASSFDRDRNEKLFF TGTGCCAGCAGCTTCGACCGGGACAGGAATGAAAAACTGTTTTTT
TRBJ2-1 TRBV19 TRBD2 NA CASRGTSGPTYNEQFF TGTGCCAGTAGGGGGACTAGCGGGCCGACCTACAATGAGCAGTTCTTC
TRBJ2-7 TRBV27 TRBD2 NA CASSGEGLSRYEQYF TGTGCCAGCAGTGGAGAGGGACTATCCCGTTACGAGCAGTACTTC
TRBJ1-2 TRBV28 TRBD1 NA CASSSDRDYYGYTF TGTGCCAGCAGCTCCGACAGGGATTACTATGGCTACACCTTC
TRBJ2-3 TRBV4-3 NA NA CASSQERRGVSTDTQYF TGCGCCAGCAGCCAAGAAAGGCGCGGGGTAAGCACAGATACGCAGTATTTT
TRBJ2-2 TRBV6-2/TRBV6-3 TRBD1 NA CASSSGQAFRGTGELFF TGTGCCAGCAGTAGTGGACAGGCTTTTCGTGGCACCGGGGAGCTGTTTTTT
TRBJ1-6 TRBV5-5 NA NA CASSLWGGQLNSPLHF TGTGCCAGCAGCTTATGGGGGGGGCAGCTGAATTCACCCCTCCACTTT
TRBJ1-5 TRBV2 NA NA CASKPGTTTQPQHF TGTGCCAGCAAACCCGGGACAACGACCCAGCCCCAGCATTTT
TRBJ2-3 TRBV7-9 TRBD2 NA CASSSNSGVPSTDTQYF TGTGCCAGCAGCTCCAATAGCGGGGTTCCTAGCACAGATACGCAGTATTTT
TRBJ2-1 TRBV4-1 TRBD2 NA CASSQDGGREGQFFYEQFF TGCGCCAGCAGCCAAGATGGGGGGCGGGAGGGCCAGTTTTTCTATGAGCAGTTCTTC
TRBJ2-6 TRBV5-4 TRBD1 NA CASSFGYGQGLTSGANVLTF TGTGCCAGCAGCTTTGGATACGGACAGGGATTAACCTCTGGGGCCAACGTCCTGACTTTC
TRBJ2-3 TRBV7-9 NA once CASSSPISSTDTQYF TGTGCCAGCAGCTCGCCCATTAGTTCCACAGATACGCAGTATTTT
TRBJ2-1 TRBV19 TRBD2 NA CASSIDSGTSANEQFF TGTGCCAGTAGTATTGACTCCGGGACTAGCGCGAATGAGCAGTTCTTC
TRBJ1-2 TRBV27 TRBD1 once CASSLGTGFYGYTF TGTGCCAGCAGTCTCGGGACAGGGTTCTATGGCTACACCTTC
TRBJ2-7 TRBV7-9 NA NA CASSLSISGSTYEQYF TGTGCCAGCAGCTTAAGTATCAGCGGTAGCACCTACGAGCAGTACTTC
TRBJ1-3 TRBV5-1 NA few CASSSGSGSSGNTIYF TGCGCCAGCAGCAGTGGATCAGGTTCCTCTGGAAACACCATATATTTT
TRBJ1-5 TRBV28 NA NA CASSSPEGGNQPQHF TGTGCCAGCAGTTCACCGGAGGGAGGCAATCAGCCCCAGCATTTT
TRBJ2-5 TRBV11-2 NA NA CASSIGGGGETQYF TGTGCCAGCTCAATCGGGGGAGGTGGAGAGACCCAGTACTTC
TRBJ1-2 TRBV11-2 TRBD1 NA CASSAGQGGPTGYTF TGTGCCAGCAGCGCGGGACAGGGTGGGCCCACTGGCTACACCTTC
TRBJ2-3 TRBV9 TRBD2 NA CASSVEGTSATDTQYF TGTGCCAGCAGCGTTGAGGGGACTAGCGCCACAGATACGCAGTATTTT
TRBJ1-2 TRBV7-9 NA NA CASSLMENYGYTF TGTGCCAGCAGCTTAATGGAGAACTATGGCTACACCTTC
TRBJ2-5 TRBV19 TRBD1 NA CASRDRGRETQYF TGTGCCAGTAGGGACAGGGGGAGGGAGACCCAGTACTTC
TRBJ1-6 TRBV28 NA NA CASSLAKDRLDYNSPLHF TGTGCCAGCAGTTTAGCCAAAGACAGACTCGACTATAATTCACCCCTCCACTTT
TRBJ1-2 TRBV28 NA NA CASRGAWGRGNYGYTF TGTGCCAGCAGGGGGGCCTGGGGTAGGGGCAACTATGGCTACACCTTC
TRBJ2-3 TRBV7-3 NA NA CASSLTSASGTDTQYF TGTGCCAGCAGCTTAACGTCGGCTAGCGGCACAGATACGCAGTATTTT
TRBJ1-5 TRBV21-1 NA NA CASSISKVSGNQPQHF TGTGCCAGCAGCATCTCGAAAGTATCGGGCAATCAGCCCCAGCATTTT
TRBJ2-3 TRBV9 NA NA CASSVATHSTDTQYF TGTGCCAGCAGCGTAGCTACGCACAGCACAGATACGCAGTATTTT
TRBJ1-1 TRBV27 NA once CASSLYPGETEAFF TGTGCCAGCAGTTTATATCCAGGGGAGACTGAAGCTTTCTTT
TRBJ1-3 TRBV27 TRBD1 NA CASRTGQSGNTIYF TGTGCCAGCAGAACGGGACAGAGTGGAAACACCATATATTTT
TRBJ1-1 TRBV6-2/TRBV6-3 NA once CASSYEAYTEAFF TGTGCCAGCAGTTATGAGGCCTACACTGAAGCTTTCTTT
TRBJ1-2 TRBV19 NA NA CATAPKTGLSDYTF TGTGCCACCGCGCCCAAGACAGGCTTAAGCGACTACACCTTC
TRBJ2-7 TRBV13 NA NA CASSLGAVTYEQYF TGTGCCAGCAGCTTAGGGGCAGTCACCTACGAGCAGTACTTC
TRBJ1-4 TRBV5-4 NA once CASSFGTGDEKLFF TGTGCCAGCAGCTTTGGCACGGGGGATGAAAAACTGTTTTTT
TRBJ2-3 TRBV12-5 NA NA CASGLFAGRSTDTQYF TGTGCTAGTGGTTTGTTCGCGGGGAGGTCCACAGATACGCAGTATTTT
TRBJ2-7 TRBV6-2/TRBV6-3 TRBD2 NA CASSLQLAGSYEQYF TGTGCCAGCAGCCTTCAACTAGCGGGCTCCTACGAGCAGTACTTC
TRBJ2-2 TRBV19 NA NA CASSIVRAGELFF TGTGCCAGTAGTATAGTCCGAGCCGGGGAGCTGTTTTTT
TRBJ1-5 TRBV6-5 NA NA CASSRQEVEARQHF TGTGCCAGCAGCCGACAGGAGGTTGAGGCGCGCCAGCATTTT
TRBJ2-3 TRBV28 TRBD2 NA CASSSSGVSTDTQYF TGTGCCAGCAGCTCTAGCGGGGTGAGCACAGATACGCAGTATTTT
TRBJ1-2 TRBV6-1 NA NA CASSGGSTNYGYTF TGTGCCAGCAGTGGCGGTTCCACTAACTATGGCTACACCTTC
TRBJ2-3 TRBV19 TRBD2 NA CASSIRTSGRSDTQYF TGTGCCAGTAGTATCAGGACTAGCGGGAGGTCAGATACGCAGTATTTT